This entry lists 15 T cell receptor beta chains sequenced from one sample in a study of lymphopenia after photon versus proton radiotherapy. Only in-frame clones appear in the TCRdb table, and some are missing; sequencing was by immunoSEQ multiplex PCR. This table holds about 70,000 clones, around 92% found once. Specimen: peripheral blood, collected from a patient treated with photon-based radiotherapy. The source of these receptors is a woman in her forties with cholangiocarcinoma.

This clone showed up just once. The chain uses TRBV30 and TRBJ2-2; TRBD1 is a possible D gene (6 bases). V lost 8 bases and J 0 bases, leaving 13 bases between the germline ends. Germline values: CDR1 GTSNPN, CDR2 SVGIG (reference sequence). The CDR3 loop spans 14 amino acids. CDR3 residues: CANNRESNTGELFF. The DNA of the CDR3 is TGTGCCAATAACAGGGAATCGAACACCGGGGAGCTGTTTTTT.

This clone was counted a few times. The chain employs TRBV7-9 and TRBJ1-4; D not certain. The CDR3 runs 14 residues. Trimming removed 6 bases at V and 4 bases at J, with 12 bases between. Germline CDR1 and CDR2: SEHNR and FQNEAQ (reference sequence). Here the CDR3 DNA reads TGTGCCAGCAGTTGGGGAGAAATTAATGAAAAACTGTTTTTT. It yields the protein CASSWGEINEKLFF.

V is TRBV10-3 and J is TRBJ1-3; D uncertain. Trimming removed 3 bases at V and 0 bases at J, with 6 bases between. The CDR3 extends over 14 amino acids. Germline V CDR1 and CDR2: ENHRY, SYGVKD. CDR3 in amino acids: CAISDPGSGNTIYF. DNA for the CDR3: TGTGCCATCAGTGACCCAGGCTCTGGAAACACCATATATTTT.

The V and J genes are TRBV21-1 and TRBJ1-4. TRBV21-1 is a pseudogene segment. The CDR3 has 15 amino acids. This CDR3 reads CASSKAGSLNEKLFF. The CDR3 DNA follows: TGTGCCAGCAGCAAAGCAGGCAGCCTTAATGAAAAACTGTTTTTT.

This clone was picked up one time. This CDR3 is CASSPESFTGELFF. DNA of the CDR3: TGTGCCAGCAGTCCCGAGAGCTTCACCGGGGAGCTGTTTTTT. The chain has TRBV27 and TRBJ2-2; no clear D. The CDR3 totals 14 residues. Per germline, CDR1 MNHEY and CDR2 SMNVEV (reference sequence). Trimming removed 5 bases from V and 4 bases from J, with 11 bases in between.

This clone was observed a single time. J is TRBJ2-7 and V is TRBV5-6; 9 bases are a match to TRBD1. The CDR3 loop spans 15 amino acids. Per germline, CDR1 SGHDT and CDR2 YYEEEE. V lost 1 base, J lost 2 bases, and 4 bases stayed unmatched. DNA of the CDR3: TGTGCCAGCAGCTTGTGGGACAGGGCTACCTACGAGCAGTACTTC. Its protein is CASSLWDRATYEQYF.

This sequence joins TRBV28 and TRBJ2-5; D might be TRBD1 (5 bases). V was clipped by 3 bases and J by 6 bases, with 14 bases between them. This CDR3 has 14 amino acids. Germline V gene sequence: CDR1 MDHEN, CDR2 SYDVKM. As DNA, the CDR3 is TGTGCCAGCAGTTTTAGTAGGGGCCGGCAGACCCAGTACTTC. Translation gives CASSFSRGRQTQYF.

The genes are TRBV7-6 and TRBJ1-3; 8 nucleotides align to TRBD1. The germline CDR1 and CDR2 sequences are SGHVS and FNYEAQ. This CDR3 region has 14 residues. V gave up 5 bases and J gave up 2 bases; unmatched junction bases: 2. CDR3 amino acids: CASSQGATGNTIYF. For the CDR3, the DNA is TGTGCCAGCAGCCAGGGGGCCACTGGAAACACCATATATTTT.

This clone was observed once. The gene calls are TRBV30 and TRBJ1-2; TRBD1 aligns across 10 bases. CDR1 and CDR2 from the germline V gene are GTSNPN and SVGIG (reference sequence). This CDR3 is 13 amino acids long. V gave up 4 bases and J gave up 9 bases; unmatched junction bases: 8. CDR3 loop: CAWTSGQGGSYTF. DNA for the CDR3: TGTGCCTGGACGTCCGGACAGGGGGGGAGCTACACCTTC. The full variable domain, completed using reference TRBV30 and TRBJ1-2, is SQTIHQWPATLVQPVGSPLSLECTVEGTSNPNLYWYRQAAGRGLQLLFYSVGIGQISSEVPQNLSASRPQDRQFILSSKKLLLSDSGFYLCAWTSGQGGSYTFGSGTRLTVV.

V and J are TRBV7-9 and TRBJ1-2; D gene unclear. V lost 1 base and J 7 bases, leaving 4 bases between the germline ends. CDR1 and CDR2 (germline): SEHNR, FQNEAQ (reference sequence). The CDR3 runs to 11 residues. CDR3 sequence (DNA): TGTGCCAGCAGCTTAGGTTTTGGCTACACCTTC. Residues: CASSLGFGYTF.

The table lists this clone with a count of one. CDR3 sequence reads: CASSLESREETQYF. The CDR3 bases are TGTGCCAGCAGCTTGGAGAGCAGGGAGGAGACCCAGTACTTC. V gene TRBV5-4 combines with J gene TRBJ2-5; D possibly matches TRBD1 or TRBD2 (5 bases each). CDR3 length: 14 amino acids. Between the trimmed V and J ends, which lost 0 bases and 5 bases, there was a span of 11 bases. Germline CDR1 SGHNT, CDR2 YYREEE (reference sequence). Filled out from reference TRBV5-4 and TRBJ2-5, the complete variable domain reads ETGVTQSPTHLIKTRGQQVTLRCSSQSGHNTVSWYQQALGQGPQFIFQYYREEENGRGNFPPRFSGLQFPNYSSELNVNALELDDSALYLCASSLESREETQYFGPGTRLLVL.

V usage is TRBV6-5 and J usage is TRBJ1-1; D call uncertain. Germline values: CDR1 MNHEY, CDR2 SVGAGI. V lost 4 bases, J lost 4 bases, and 7 bases lay in between. The CDR3 covers 12 residues. For the CDR3, the DNA is TGTGCCAGCAGTTCTGGGAGCACTGAAGCTTTCTTT. It encodes CASSSGSTEAFF.

The chain employs TRBV27 and TRBJ2-1; tentative D call: TRBD1 (5 bases). Germline lookup yields CDR1 MNHEY and CDR2 SMNVEV (reference sequence). With 4 bases removed from V and 0 bases from J, the gap between germline ends came to 13 bases. The CDR3 is 16 residues long. The DNA of the CDR3 is TGTGCCAGCAGTTCACCACAGGCCATCTCCTACAATGAGCAGTTCTTC. It translates to CASSSPQAISYNEQFF.

The DNA for the CDR3 is TGTGCCAGCAGCTTACTTACCCGCGGGCGCAGGGCGGACACTGAAGCTTTCTTT. Residues: CASSLLTRGRRADTEAFF. The genes are TRBV7-9 and TRBJ1-1, with D maybe TRBD1 (5 bases). Trimming cost V 2 bases and J 3 bases, with 22 bases left between them. The CDR3 sequence is 18 residues long. CDR1 is SEHNR, CDR2 FQNEAQ, per germline (reference sequence).

This rearrangement joins TRBV28 to TRBJ2-3, with D uncertain. The CDR3 has 12 residues. CDR1 MDHEN and CDR2 SYDVKM come from the germline V gene. V shed 5 bases and J shed 4 bases, with 7 bases lying between them. CDR3 DNA: TGTGCCAGCAGTGGAAACGCAGATACGCAGTATTTT. Translated, it gives CASSGNADTQYF.